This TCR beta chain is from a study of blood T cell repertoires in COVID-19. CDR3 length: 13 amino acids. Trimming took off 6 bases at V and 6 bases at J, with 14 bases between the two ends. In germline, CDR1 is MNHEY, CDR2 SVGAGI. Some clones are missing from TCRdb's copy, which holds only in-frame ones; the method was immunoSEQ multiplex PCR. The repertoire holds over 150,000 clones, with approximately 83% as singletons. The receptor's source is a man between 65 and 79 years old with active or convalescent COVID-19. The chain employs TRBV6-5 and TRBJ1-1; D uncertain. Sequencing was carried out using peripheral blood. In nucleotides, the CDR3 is TGTGCCAGCAGCCAACGGCGGTATTCTGAAGCTTTCTTT. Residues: CASSQRRYSEAFF.